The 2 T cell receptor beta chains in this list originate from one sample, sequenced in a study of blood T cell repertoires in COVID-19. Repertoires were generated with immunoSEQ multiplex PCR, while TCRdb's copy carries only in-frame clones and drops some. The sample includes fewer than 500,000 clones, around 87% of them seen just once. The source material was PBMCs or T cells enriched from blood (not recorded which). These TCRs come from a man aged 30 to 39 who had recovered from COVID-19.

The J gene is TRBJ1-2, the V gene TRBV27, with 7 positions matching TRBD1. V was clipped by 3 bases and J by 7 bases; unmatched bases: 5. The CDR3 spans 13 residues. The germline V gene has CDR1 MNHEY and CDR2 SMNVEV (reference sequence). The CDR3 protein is CASSLGRGSGYTF. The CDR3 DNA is TGTGCCAGCAGTTTGGGCAGGGGGAGTGGCTACACCTTC.

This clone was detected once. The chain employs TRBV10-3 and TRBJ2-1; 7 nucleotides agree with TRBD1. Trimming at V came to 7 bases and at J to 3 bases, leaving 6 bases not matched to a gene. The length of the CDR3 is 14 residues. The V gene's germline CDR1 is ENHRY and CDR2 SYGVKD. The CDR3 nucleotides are TGTGCCATCATGGACAGGTTAGGCTACAATGAGCAGTTCTTC. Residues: CAIMDRLGYNEQFF.